In its sample, the clone carrying this T cell receptor (beta chain) was seen many times. HTBI primers from iRepertoire and Arm-PCR of CDR3 regions yielded the TCR beta libraries. TCRdb re-called the multiplex PCR reads with MiXCR, one entry per CDR3 protein. This table holds under 800,000 distinct CDR3 sequences, 15% to 20% found once. V lost 0 bases and J 0 bases, leaving 3 bases between the germline ends. There are 14 residues in the CDR3. The germline CDR1 and CDR2 sequences are MNHEY and SMNVEV (reference sequence). This sample was included in a study of regulatory T cells in long-lasting Graves disease. At the level of the study: Graves' patients with a new diagnosis had received antithyroid drugs under 3 months.

Time point indicated: newly diagnosed GD, antithyroid drugs for less than 3 months. PBMCs provided the RNA from which the TCR library was made. These data were also filed under a second study, of T cells in Graves' hyperthyroidism and ophthalmopathy.

Material: peripheral blood mononuclear cells (PBMCs), obtained at new diagnosis, from a patient treated with antithyroid drugs. This clonotype was sampled from a woman under 40 with Graves disease. The rearrangement uses TRBV27 and TRBJ1-5; D is uncertain. This CDR3 is CASSLSPSNQPQHF. CDR3 coding DNA: TGTGCCAGCAGTTTATCCCCTAGCAATCAGCCCCAGCATTTT.